These 2 T cell receptor beta chains originate from one sample sequenced in a study of radiotherapy plus CTLA-4 blockade in lung cancer. This table comes from immunoSEQ multiplex PCR, and its TCRdb copy is limited to in-frame clones, with some not included. The sample yields tens of thousands of clones, roughly three quarters seen once. Sequenced material: peripheral blood, taken from a patient treated with radiotherapy plus ipilimumab. Receptor source: a human donor with non-small cell lung cancer whose response to radiotherapy plus ipilimumab could not be evaluated.

In its sample, this clone was seen a few times. The V and J genes are TRBV4-1 and TRBJ2-1; 7 nucleotides align to TRBD1. CDR1 and CDR2 (germline): MGHRA, YSYEKL. This CDR3 region has 17 residues. Losses at the gene ends were 4 bases for V and 0 bases for J; bases not matched to a gene: 9. The CDR3 loop reads CASSLLAGTVSYNEQFF. CDR3 nucleotide sequence: TGCGCCAGCAGCCTCCTGGCCGGGACAGTCTCCTACAATGAGCAGTTCTTC.

The gene calls are TRBV4-3 and TRBJ1-4; TRBD1 aligns across 10 bases. Germline V gives CDR1 LGHNA, CDR2 YSLEER. V trimming: 3 bases; J trimming: 5 bases; junction bases outside the gene matches: 9. This CDR3 contains 17 residues. The CDR3 region is CASSQRGPGQGNEKLFF. The CDR3 DNA sequence: TGCGCCAGCAGCCAGAGAGGCCCGGGACAGGGGAATGAAAAACTGTTTTTT.